The rows below give T cell receptor beta chains drawn from one sample of a study of CD8+ T cells in alopecia areata. The repertoire was sequenced with immunoSEQ multiplex PCR; TCRdb's copy has only in-frame clones and lacks some. The sample includes around 100,000 clones, 55% to 75% of them seen just once. The source material was CD8+ T cells sorted from blood, sampled between weeks 55 and 65, from a patient treated with tofacitinib. These receptors all stem from a human donor with alopecia areata. CDR3s include the opening cysteine and the closing phenylalanine or tryptophan. Each record gives: CDR3 length, clone size, V gene, J gene, CDR3 protein. Clone size is stated in some rows and not others, as once, few, many or a class when expanded.

>11|.|TRBV5-6|TRBJ2-5
CASSSNSGEYF
>19|.|TRBV7-2|TRBJ2-3
CASRDFVLAGGPSTDTQYF
>14|.|TRBV7-9|TRBJ2-3
CASSPIRNTDTQYF
>17|few|TRBV7-9|TRBJ2-3
CASSLKQGSPSTDTQYF
>15|.|TRBV4-1|TRBJ1-4
CASSLLTESNEKLFF
>17|.|TRBV9|TRBJ2-7
CASSVAAGGTFAYEQYF
>13|.|TRBV2|TRBJ2-5
CASSVGQKETQYF
>14|.|TRBV7-3|TRBJ1-1
CASSLGQSNTEAFF
>15|.|TRBV19|TRBJ1-1
CASSRLTSRNTEAFF
>15|few|TRBV14|TRBJ2-1
CASSQGQGPYNEQFF
>14|.|TRBV29-1|TRBJ1-2
CSVSAGGVVYGYTF
>14|once|TRBV15|TRBJ2-1
CATKRIGVTNEQFF
>14|.|TRBV11-2|TRBJ2-7
CASSSRTGAKEQYF
>13|.|TRBV6-5|TRBJ2-7
CASSMRSWNEQYF
>11|once|TRBV10-3|TRBJ1-2
CAIRGTYGYTF
>16|.|TRBV19|TRBJ2-7
CASSPGLANFSYEQYF
>12|once|TRBV2|TRBJ1-2
CASYDRGYGYTF
>13|.|TRBV10-3|TRBJ1-1
CAINGGPVSEAFF
>13|.|TRBV9|TRBJ1-2
CASSVEENYGYTF
>14|.|TRBV13|TRBJ2-7
CASRIQGANYEQYF
>13|.|TRBV13|TRBJ2-3
CASRDGGLDTQYF
>17|few|TRBV5-1|TRBJ2-5
CASSLLRSGSYQETQYF
>11|.|TRBV6-1|TRBJ2-7
CASSEGPEQYF
>11|few|TRBV10-3|TRBJ2-5
CAIGTSGVSYF
>17|once|TRBV5-1|TRBJ1-4
CASSSWQGAGTNEKLFF
>13|.|TRBV28|TRBJ2-5
CASSSTYQETQYF
>15|.|TRBV11-2|TRBJ2-3
CASSLVAGNTDTQYF
>13|.|TRBV19|TRBJ1-1
CASSKSRNTEAFF
>13|once|TRBV6-5|TRBJ1-2
CASSFPGYYGYTF
>14|few|TRBV2|TRBJ1-2
CASSEAGTGDGYTF
>15|once|TRBV13|TRBJ2-7
CASSGGLGGTYEQYF
>15|few|TRBV27|TRBJ1-5
CASSLRTGSAQPQHF
>15|few|TRBV6-5|TRBJ1-2
CASSNLGGGDYGYTF
>15|.|TRBV7-9|TRBJ2-5
CASSSNSRIGETQYF
>15|.|TRBV27|TRBJ2-1
CASSSTESSYNEQFF
>14|.|TRBV15|TRBJ1-1
CATSRGIWDTEAFF
>13|once|TRBV27|TRBJ1-1
CASFGGANTEAFF
>15|few|TRBV4-1|TRBJ2-5
CASSQDAGHQETQYF
>15|.|TRBV27|TRBJ2-7
CASSLGTGGGYEQYF
>14|.|TRBV7-6|TRBJ2-1
CASSLVGEGNEQFF
>13|.|TRBV12-5|TRBJ2-7
CASGLNQVYEQYF
>14|.|TRBV2|TRBJ1-1
CASMGGRMNTEAFF
>14|.|TRBV7-2|TRBJ1-4
CASSAQGGNEKLFF
>12|few|TRBV29-1|TRBJ2-7
CSVEGGEGEQYF
>15|.|TRBV4-2|TRBJ2-1
CASSAGLAENNEQFF
>16|.|TRBV7-9|TRBJ2-1
CASPPAGSISYNEQFF
>15|few|TRBV4-2|TRBJ1-5
CASSQEGRCNQPQHF